This TCR beta chain came from a study of regulatory T cells in long-lasting Graves disease. The study's findings and limits: Newly diagnosed Graves' patients had higher TCR diversity than persistent ones.

This clonotype was recorded only once. Its antigen is currently unknown. The time point denotes: newly diagnosed GD, antithyroid drugs for less than 3 months. RNA from PBMCs was the source of the TCR library. Construction of the TCR beta libraries employed iRepertoire HTBI primers in conjunction with Arm-PCR of CDR3 regions. TCRdb fed the multiplex PCR reads into MiXCR, producing one record per CDR3 protein. The sample yields about 470,000 distinct CDR3 sequences, roughly 16% seen once. Trimming left V 3 bases short and J 8 bases short, with 7 bases between. Germline V gene lookup returns CDR1 LNHNV and CDR2 YYDKDF (reference sequence). The CDR3 runs 12 residues. The same sample was also studied in work on T cells in Graves' hyperthyroidism and ophthalmopathy.

This specimen was peripheral blood mononuclear cells (PBMCs), taken at new diagnosis, from a patient treated with antithyroid drugs. The sequence came from a man in his forties with Graves disease. The rearrangement joins TRBV15 to TRBJ1-4, with no clear D. CDR3 protein: CATSSSGEKLFF. The CDR3, as DNA: TGTGCCACCAGCAGCTCCGGCGAAAAACTGTTTTTT. The full variable domain, with the rest looked up from reference TRBV15 and TRBJ1-4, is DAMVIQNPRYQVTQFGKPVTLSCSQTLNHNVMYWYQQKSSQAPKLLFHYYDKDFNNEADTPDNFQSRRPNTSFCFLDIRSPGLGDTAMYLCATSSSGEKLFFGSGTQLSVL.